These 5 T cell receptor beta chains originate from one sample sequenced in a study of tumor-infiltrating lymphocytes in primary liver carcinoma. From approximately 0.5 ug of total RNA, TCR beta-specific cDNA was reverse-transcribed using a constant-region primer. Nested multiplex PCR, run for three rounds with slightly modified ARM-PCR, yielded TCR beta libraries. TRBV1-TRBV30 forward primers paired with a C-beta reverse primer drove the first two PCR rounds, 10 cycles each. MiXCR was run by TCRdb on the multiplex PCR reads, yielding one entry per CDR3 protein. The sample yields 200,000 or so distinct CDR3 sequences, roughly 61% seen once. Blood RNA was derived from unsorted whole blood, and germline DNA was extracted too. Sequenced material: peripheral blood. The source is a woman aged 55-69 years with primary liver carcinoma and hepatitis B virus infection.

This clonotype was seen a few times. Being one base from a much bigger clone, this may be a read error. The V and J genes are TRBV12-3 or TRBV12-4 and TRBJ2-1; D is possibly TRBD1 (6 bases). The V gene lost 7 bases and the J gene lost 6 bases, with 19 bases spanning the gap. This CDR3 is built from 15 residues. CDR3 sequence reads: CASTITGSLGNEQFF. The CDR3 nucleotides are TGTGCCAGCACCATCACAGGGTCCCTTGGCAATGAGCAGTTCTTC.

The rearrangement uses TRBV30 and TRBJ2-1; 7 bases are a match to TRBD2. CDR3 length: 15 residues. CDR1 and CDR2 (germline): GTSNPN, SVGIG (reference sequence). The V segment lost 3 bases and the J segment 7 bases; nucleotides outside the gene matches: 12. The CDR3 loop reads CAWSQAGTTFNEQFF. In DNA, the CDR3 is TGTGCCTGGAGCCAGGCCGGGACTACCTTTAATGAGCAGTTCTTC.

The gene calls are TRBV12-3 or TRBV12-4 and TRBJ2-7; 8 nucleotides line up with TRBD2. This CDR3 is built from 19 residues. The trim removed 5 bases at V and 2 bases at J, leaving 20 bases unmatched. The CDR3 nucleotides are TGTGCCAGCAGTCACCCCATAGGAATAGCGGGGAACCTGACCTACGAGCAGTACTTC. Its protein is CASSHPIGIAGNLTYEQYF.

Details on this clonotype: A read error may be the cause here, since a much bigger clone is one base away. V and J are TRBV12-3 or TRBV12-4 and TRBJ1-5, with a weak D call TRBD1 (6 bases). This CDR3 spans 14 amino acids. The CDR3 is CARSSRTDGQPQHF. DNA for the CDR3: TGTGCCAGAAGTTCTCGGACAGACGGCCAGCCCCAGCATTTT.

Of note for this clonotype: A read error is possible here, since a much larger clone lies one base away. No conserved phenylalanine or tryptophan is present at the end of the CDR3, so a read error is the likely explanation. The CDR3 protein is CASSAYQGITDTQYL. CDR3 bases: TGTGCCAGCAGCGCGTATCAGGGAATCACAGATACGCAGTATTTG. V is TRBV7-8 and J is TRBJ2-3; a possible D gene is TRBD1 (5 bases). Trimming took 5 bases from V and 2 from J, leaving 14 bases between them. Germline CDR1 SGHVS, CDR2 FQNEAQ. The CDR3 contains 15 residues.